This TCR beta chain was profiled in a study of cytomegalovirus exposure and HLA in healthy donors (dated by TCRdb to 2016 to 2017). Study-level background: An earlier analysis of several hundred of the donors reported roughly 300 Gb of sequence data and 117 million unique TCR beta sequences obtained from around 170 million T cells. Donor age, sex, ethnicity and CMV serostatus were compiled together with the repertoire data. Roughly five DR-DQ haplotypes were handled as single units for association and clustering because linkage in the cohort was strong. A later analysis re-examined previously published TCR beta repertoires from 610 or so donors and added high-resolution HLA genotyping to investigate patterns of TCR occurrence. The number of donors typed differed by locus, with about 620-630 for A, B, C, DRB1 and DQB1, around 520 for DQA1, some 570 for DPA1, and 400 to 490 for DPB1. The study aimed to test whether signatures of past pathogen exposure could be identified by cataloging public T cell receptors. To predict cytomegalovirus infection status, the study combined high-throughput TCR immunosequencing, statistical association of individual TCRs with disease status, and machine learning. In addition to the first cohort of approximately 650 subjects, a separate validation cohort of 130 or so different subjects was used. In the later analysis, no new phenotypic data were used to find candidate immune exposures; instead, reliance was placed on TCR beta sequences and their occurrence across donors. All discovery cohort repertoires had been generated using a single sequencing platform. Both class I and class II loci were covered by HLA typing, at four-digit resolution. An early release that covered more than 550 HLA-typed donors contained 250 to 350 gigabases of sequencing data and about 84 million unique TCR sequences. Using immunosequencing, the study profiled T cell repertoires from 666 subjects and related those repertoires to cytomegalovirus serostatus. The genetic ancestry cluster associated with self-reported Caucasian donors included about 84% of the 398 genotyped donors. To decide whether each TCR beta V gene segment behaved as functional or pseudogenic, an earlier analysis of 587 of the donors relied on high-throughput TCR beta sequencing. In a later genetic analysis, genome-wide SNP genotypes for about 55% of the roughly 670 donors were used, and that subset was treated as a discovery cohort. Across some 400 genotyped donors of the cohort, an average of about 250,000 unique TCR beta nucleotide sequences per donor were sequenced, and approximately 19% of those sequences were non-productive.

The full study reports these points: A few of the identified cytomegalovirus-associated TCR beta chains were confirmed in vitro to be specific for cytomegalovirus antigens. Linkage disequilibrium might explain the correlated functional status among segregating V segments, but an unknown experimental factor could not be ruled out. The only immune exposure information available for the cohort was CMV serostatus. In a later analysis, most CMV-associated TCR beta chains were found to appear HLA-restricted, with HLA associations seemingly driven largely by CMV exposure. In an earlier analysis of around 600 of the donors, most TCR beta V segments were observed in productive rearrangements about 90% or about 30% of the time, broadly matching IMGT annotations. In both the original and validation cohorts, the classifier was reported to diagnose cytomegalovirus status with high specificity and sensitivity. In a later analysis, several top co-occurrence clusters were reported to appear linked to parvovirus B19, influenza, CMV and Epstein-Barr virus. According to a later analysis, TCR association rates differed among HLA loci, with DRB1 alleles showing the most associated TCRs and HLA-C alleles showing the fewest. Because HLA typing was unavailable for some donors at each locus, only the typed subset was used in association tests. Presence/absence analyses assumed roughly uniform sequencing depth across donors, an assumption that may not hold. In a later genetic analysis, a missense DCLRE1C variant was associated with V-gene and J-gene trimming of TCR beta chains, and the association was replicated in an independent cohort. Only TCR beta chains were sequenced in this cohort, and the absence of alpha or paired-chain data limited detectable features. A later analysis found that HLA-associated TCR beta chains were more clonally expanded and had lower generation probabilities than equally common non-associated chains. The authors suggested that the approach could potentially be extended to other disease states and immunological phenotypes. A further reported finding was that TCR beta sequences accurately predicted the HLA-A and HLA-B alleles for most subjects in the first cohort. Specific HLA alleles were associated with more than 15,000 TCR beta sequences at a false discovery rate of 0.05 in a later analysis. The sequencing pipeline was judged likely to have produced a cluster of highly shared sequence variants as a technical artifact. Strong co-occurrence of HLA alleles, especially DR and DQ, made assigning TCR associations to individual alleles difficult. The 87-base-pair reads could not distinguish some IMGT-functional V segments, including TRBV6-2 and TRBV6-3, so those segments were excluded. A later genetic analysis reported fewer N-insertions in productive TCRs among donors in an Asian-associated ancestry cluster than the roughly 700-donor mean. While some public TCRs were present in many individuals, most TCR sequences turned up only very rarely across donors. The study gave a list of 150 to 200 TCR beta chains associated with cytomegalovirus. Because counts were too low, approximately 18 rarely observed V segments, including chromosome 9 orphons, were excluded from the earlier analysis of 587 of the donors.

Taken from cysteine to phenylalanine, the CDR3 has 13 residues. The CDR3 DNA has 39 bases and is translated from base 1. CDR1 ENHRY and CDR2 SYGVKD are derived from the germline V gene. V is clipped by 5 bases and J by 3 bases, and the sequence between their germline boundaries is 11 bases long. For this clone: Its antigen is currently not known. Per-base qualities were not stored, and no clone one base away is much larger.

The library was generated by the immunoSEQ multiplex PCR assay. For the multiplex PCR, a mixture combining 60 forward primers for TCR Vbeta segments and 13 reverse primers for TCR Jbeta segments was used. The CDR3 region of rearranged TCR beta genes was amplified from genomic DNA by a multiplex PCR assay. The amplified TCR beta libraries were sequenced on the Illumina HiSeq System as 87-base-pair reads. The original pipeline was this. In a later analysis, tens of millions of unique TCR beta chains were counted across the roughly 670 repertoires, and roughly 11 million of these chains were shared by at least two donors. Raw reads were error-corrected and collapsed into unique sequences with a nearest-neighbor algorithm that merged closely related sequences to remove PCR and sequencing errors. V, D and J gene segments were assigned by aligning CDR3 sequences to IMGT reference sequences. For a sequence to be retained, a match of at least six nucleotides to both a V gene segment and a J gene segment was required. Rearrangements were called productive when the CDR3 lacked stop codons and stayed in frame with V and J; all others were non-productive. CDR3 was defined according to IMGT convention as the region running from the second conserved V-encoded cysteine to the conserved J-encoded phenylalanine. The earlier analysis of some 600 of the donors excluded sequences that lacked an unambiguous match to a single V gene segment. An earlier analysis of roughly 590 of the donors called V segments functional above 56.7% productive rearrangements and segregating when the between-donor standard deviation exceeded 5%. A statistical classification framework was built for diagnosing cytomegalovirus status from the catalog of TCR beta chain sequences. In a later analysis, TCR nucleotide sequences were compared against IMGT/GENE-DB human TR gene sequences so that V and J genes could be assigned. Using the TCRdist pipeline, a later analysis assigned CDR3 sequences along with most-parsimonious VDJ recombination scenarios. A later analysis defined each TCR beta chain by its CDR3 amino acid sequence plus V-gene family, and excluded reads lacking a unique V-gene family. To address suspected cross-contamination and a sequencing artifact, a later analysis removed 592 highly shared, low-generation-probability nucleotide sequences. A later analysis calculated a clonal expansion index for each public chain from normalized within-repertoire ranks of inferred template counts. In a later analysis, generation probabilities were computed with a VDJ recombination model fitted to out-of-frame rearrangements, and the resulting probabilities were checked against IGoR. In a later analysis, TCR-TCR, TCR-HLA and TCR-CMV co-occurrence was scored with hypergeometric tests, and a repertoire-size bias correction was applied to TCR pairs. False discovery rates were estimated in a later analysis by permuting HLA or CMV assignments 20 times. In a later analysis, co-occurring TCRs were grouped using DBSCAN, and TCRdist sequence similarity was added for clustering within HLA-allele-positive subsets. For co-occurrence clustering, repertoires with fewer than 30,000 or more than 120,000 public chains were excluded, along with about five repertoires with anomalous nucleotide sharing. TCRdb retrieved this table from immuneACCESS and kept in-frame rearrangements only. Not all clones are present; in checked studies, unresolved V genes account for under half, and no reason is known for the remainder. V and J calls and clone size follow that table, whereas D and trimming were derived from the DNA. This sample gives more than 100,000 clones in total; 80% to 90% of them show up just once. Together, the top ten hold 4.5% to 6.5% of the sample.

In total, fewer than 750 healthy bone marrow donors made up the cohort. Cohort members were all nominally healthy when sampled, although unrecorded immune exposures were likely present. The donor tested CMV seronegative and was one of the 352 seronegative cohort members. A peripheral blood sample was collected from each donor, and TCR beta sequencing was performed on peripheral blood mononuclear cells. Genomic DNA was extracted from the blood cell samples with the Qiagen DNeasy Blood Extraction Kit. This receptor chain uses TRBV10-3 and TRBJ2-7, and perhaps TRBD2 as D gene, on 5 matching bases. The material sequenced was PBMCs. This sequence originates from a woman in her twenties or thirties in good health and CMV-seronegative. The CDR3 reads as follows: CAISSDSFYEQYF. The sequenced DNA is TGTGCCATCAGTTCGGACTCGTTCTACGAGCAGTACTTC.